The rows below give T cell receptor beta chains drawn from one sample of a study of blood T cell repertoires in COVID-19. TCRdb's copy holds only in-frame clones and misses some; the assay was immunoSEQ multiplex PCR. The sample yields some 260,000 clones, just over 90% seen once. Sequencing was performed on PBMCs or T cells enriched from blood (not recorded which). All receptors come from a young woman who had recovered from COVID-19. The CDR3 runs from the conserved cysteine through the conserved F or W. A D gene is named only where the DNA matches it firmly. Clone size is given for some rows only: seen once, a few or many times, or a class if the clone is expanded.

j_call v_call d_call clone_size cdr3_aa cdr3_nt
TRBJ2-1 TRBV7-9 TRBD2 NA CASSLVWREAHNEQFF TGTGCCAGCAGCTTAGTATGGCGGGAGGCCCACAATGAGCAGTTCTTC
TRBJ1-1 TRBV6-5 NA NA CASSYSSGGASEAFF TGTGCCAGCAGTTACTCGAGTGGGGGCGCTTCTGAAGCTTTCTTT
TRBJ1-5 TRBV7-6 NA NA CASSASENQPQHF TGTGCCAGCAGCGCCTCAGAAAATCAGCCCCAGCATTTT
TRBJ1-1 TRBV12-5 NA once CASGLQAGTEAFF TGTGCTAGTGGTCTCCAGGCGGGGACTGAAGCTTTCTTT
TRBJ2-7 TRBV4-2 NA once CASSQGDTYEQYF TGTGCCAGCAGCCAAGGTGACACCTACGAGCAGTACTTC
TRBJ2-3 TRBV10-3 TRBD1 NA CAISATGGNTDTQYF TGTGCCATCAGCGCCACAGGGGGCAACACAGATACGCAGTATTTT
TRBJ1-3 TRBV28 TRBD1 NA CASRSGTGAGNTIYF TGTGCCAGCAGGTCCGGGACAGGGGCTGGAAACACCATATATTTT
TRBJ1-1 TRBV18 NA NA CASSRLEATISEAFF TGTGCCAGCTCACGTCTGGAGGCCACTATCTCTGAAGCTTTCTTT
TRBJ1-1 TRBV18 TRBD1 once CASSPTGENTEAFF TGTGCCAGCTCCCCGACAGGGGAGAACACTGAAGCTTTCTTT
TRBJ1-6 TRBV23-1 NA NA CASPLTGTRVAFSYNSPLHF TGCGCCAGCCCACTCACCGGGACAAGGGTGGCATTTTCCTATAATTCACCCCTCCACTTT
TRBJ1-2 TRBV7-3 NA once CASSLGPGIVYGYTF TGTGCCAGCAGCTTAGGCCCAGGGATAGTCTATGGCTACACCTTC
TRBJ2-1 TRBV9 TRBD2 NA CASSVGGGTSNEQFF TGTGCCAGCAGCGTAGGAGGTGGGACTAGCAATGAGCAGTTCTTC
TRBJ1-2 TRBV11-3 TRBD1 NA CASTNRGLGYTF TGTGCCAGCACCAACAGGGGCTTGGGCTACACCTTC
TRBJ1-2 TRBV27 NA NA CASSSSRGYGYTF TGTGCCAGCAGTTCCAGCCGGGGCTATGGCTACACCTTC
TRBJ2-3 TRBV24-1 NA NA CATSARGASDTQYF TGTGCCACCAGTGCCAGGGGAGCGTCAGATACGCAGTATTTT
TRBJ2-3 TRBV19 NA NA CASQRAPSVDTQYF TGTGCCAGCCAGCGGGCCCCCTCAGTAGATACGCAGTATTTT
TRBJ1-1 TRBV7-9 TRBD1 NA CASSFYLDRGKNTEAFF TGTGCCAGCAGCTTCTACCTGGACAGGGGGAAGAACACTGAAGCTTTCTTT
TRBJ1-1 TRBV27 NA NA CASSPLQGNTEAFF TGTGCCAGCAGCCCTCTACAGGGGAACACTGAAGCTTTCTTT
TRBJ2-7 TRBV6-1 NA NA CASSETTYEQYF TGTGCCAGCAGTGAGACTACTTACGAGCAGTACTTC
TRBJ2-6 TRBV5-6 NA NA CASSLPGSSGANVLTF TGTGCCAGCAGCCTACCCGGGTCCTCTGGGGCCAACGTCCTGACTTTC
TRBJ2-7 TRBV5-8 NA NA CASSFTGTYEQYF TGTGCCAGCAGTTTCACTGGTACCTACGAGCAGTACTTC
TRBJ1-1 TRBV27 NA NA CASSWKSPQYSTEAFF TGTGCCAGCAGTTGGAAATCACCTCAATACAGCACTGAAGCTTTCTTT
TRBJ2-7 TRBV27 TRBD1 NA CASSLRPDRESYEQYF TGTGCCAGCAGTTTAAGGCCGGACAGGGAATCCTACGAGCAGTACTTC
TRBJ2-7 TRBV5-1 TRBD1 NA CASSRDGQGADEQYF TGCGCCAGCAGCCGGGACGGACAGGGGGCGGACGAGCAGTACTTC
TRBJ2-1 TRBV5-1 TRBD2 NA CASSLSRPGRGDEQFF TGCGCCAGCAGCTTGAGCCGACCCGGGAGGGGCGATGAGCAGTTCTTC
TRBJ1-2 TRBV3-1/TRBV3-2 TRBD1 NA CASSQRGQGYGYTF TGTGCCAGCAGCCAGAGGGGACAGGGTTATGGCTACACCTTC
TRBJ1-2 TRBV29-1 NA NA CSVGDSYYTF TGCAGCGTTGGAGACAGTTACTACACCTTC
TRBJ2-7 TRBV5-6 TRBD2 NA CASSRGLAGFYEQYF TGTGCCAGCAGTCGGGGACTAGCGGGGTTCTACGAGCAGTACTTC
TRBJ1-2 TRBV4-2 NA NA CASSQSPGENYGYTF TGTGCCAGCAGCCAATCACCCGGGGAGAACTATGGCTACACCTTC
TRBJ1-5 TRBV7-2 TRBD1 NA CASSHKQGGIQPQHF TGTGCCAGCAGTCACAAACAGGGGGGGATTCAGCCCCAGCATTTT
TRBJ2-7 TRBV5-1 TRBD1 NA CASSITGTGPYEQYF TGCGCCAGCAGCATAACCGGGACAGGGCCCTACGAGCAGTACTTC
TRBJ1-2 TRBV3-1/TRBV3-2 NA NA CASSLGQYGYTF TGTGCCAGCAGCCTCGGACAGTATGGCTACACCTTC
TRBJ2-2 TRBV24-1 TRBD1 NA CATSDLGTGDTGELFF TGTGCCACCAGTGATTTGGGGACAGGGGACACCGGGGAGCTGTTTTTT
TRBJ2-7 TRBV28 TRBD2 NA CASSLTSGNLGEQYF TGTGCCAGCAGTTTGACTAGCGGGAATTTGGGGGAGCAGTACTTC
TRBJ1-2 TRBV18 NA NA CASSSGSDHGYTF TGTGCCAGCTCGTCCGGGTCAGATCATGGCTACACCTTC
TRBJ1-1 TRBV5-6 NA NA CASSRTRGAEAFF TGTGCCAGCAGCAGGACGCGGGGCGCTGAAGCTTTCTTT